The rows below give T cell receptor beta chains drawn from one sample of a study of blood T cell repertoires in COVID-19. Sequencing used immunoSEQ multiplex PCR; TCRdb keeps in-frame clones, though not all of them. The profile covers approximately 110,000 clones, with about 85% appearing a single time and around 2.2% taken by the ten largest. The sample taken for sequencing was peripheral blood. Receptors were obtained from a human donor in a cohort sampled during active COVID-19. Both conserved end residues are part of each CDR3. Each record gives: V gene, J gene, D gene, CDR3 length, clone size, CDR3 protein, CDR3 DNA. A D gene is named only where the DNA matches it firmly. Where a row states a size, it is once, few, many or the class of an expanded clone; other rows omit it.

V gene: TRBV19; J gene: TRBJ2-7; D gene: TRBD1; CDR3 length: 13; clone size: many; CDR3 protein: CASSAGQGYEQYF; CDR3 DNA: TGTGCCAGTAGTGCGGGACAGGGCTACGAGCAGTACTTC
V gene: TRBV30; J gene: TRBJ1-6; D gene: TRBD1; CDR3 length: 16; clone size: many; CDR3 protein: CAWRTPGQSIIPPLHF; CDR3 DNA: TGTGCCTGGCGTACTCCGGGACAGTCTATAATTCCACCCCTCCACTTT
V gene: TRBV4-2; J gene: TRBJ2-5; D gene: TRBD2; CDR3 length: 13; clone size: NA; CDR3 protein: CASSQDSFGTTNF; CDR3 DNA: TGTGCCAGCAGCCAAGATTCGTTCGGGACTACGAACTTC
V gene: TRBV11-2; J gene: TRBJ2-7; D gene: NA; CDR3 length: 15; clone size: NA; CDR3 protein: CASSLEGNIPREQYF; CDR3 DNA: TGTGCCAGCAGCTTAGAGGGTAACATCCCTAGAGAGCAGTACTTC
V gene: TRBV5-1; J gene: TRBJ1-1; D gene: NA; CDR3 length: 13; clone size: once; CDR3 protein: CASSLGTGTEAFF; CDR3 DNA: TGCGCCAGCAGCTTGGGCACAGGGACAGAAGCTTTCTTT
V gene: TRBV27; J gene: TRBJ1-2; D gene: NA; CDR3 length: 16; clone size: NA; CDR3 protein: CASSLNYGRSMGGYTF; CDR3 DNA: TGTGCCAGCAGTTTAAATTATGGCAGGTCAATGGGTGGCTACACCTTC
V gene: TRBV6-2/TRBV6-3; J gene: TRBJ2-3; D gene: TRBD2; CDR3 length: 12; clone size: NA; CDR3 protein: CASSLAGETQYF; CDR3 DNA: TGTGCCAGCAGTTTAGCGGGGGAAACGCAGTATTTT
V gene: TRBV11-3; J gene: TRBJ2-3; D gene: TRBD2; CDR3 length: 17; clone size: few; CDR3 protein: CASSLDPSGGPSDTQYF; CDR3 DNA: TGTGCCAGCAGCTTAGATCCTAGCGGGGGGCCCAGTGATACGCAGTATTTT
V gene: TRBV28; J gene: TRBJ2-7; D gene: TRBD1; CDR3 length: 14; clone size: NA; CDR3 protein: CATSRGLLYYEQYF; CDR3 DNA: TGTGCCACAAGTAGGGGGCTGCTATACTACGAGCAGTACTTC
V gene: TRBV7-2; J gene: TRBJ2-3; D gene: TRBD2; CDR3 length: 15; clone size: NA; CDR3 protein: CASSSGTSRTDTQYF; CDR3 DNA: TGTGCCAGCAGCTCCGGGACTAGCCGCACAGATACGCAGTATTTT
V gene: TRBV28; J gene: TRBJ2-3; D gene: NA; CDR3 length: 14; clone size: once; CDR3 protein: CASAKSSFTDTQYF; CDR3 DNA: TGTGCCAGCGCCAAGTCGAGTTTTACAGATACGCAGTATTTT
V gene: TRBV27; J gene: TRBJ2-7; D gene: NA; CDR3 length: 15; clone size: NA; CDR3 protein: CASSIRWGNSAEQYF; CDR3 DNA: TGTGCCAGCAGTATAAGGTGGGGCAACAGCGCAGAGCAGTACTTC
V gene: TRBV15; J gene: TRBJ1-4; D gene: TRBD1; CDR3 length: 16; clone size: NA; CDR3 protein: CATSGGDRGVYEKLFF; CDR3 DNA: TGTGCCACCAGCGGAGGGGACAGGGGCGTTTATGAAAAACTGTTTTTT
V gene: TRBV19; J gene: TRBJ1-5; D gene: TRBD1; CDR3 length: 17; clone size: NA; CDR3 protein: CASTMRGQGYSNQPQHF; CDR3 DNA: TGTGCCAGTACCATGCGCGGACAGGGGTATAGCAATCAGCCCCAGCATTTT
V gene: TRBV28; J gene: TRBJ2-1; D gene: NA; CDR3 length: 15; clone size: NA; CDR3 protein: CASSLRRLVYNEQFF; CDR3 DNA: TGTGCCAGCAGTTTACGGCGGCTGGTTTACAATGAGCAGTTCTTC
V gene: TRBV19; J gene: TRBJ2-3; D gene: TRBD2; CDR3 length: 15; clone size: NA; CDR3 protein: CASSIALAGPDTQYF; CDR3 DNA: TGTGCCAGTAGTATAGCATTAGCGGGGCCAGATACGCAGTATTTT
V gene: TRBV7-8; J gene: TRBJ1-1; D gene: TRBD1; CDR3 length: 14; clone size: NA; CDR3 protein: CASSGQGAETEAFF; CDR3 DNA: TGTGCCAGCAGCGGGCAGGGGGCCGAAACTGAAGCTTTCTTT
V gene: TRBV10-3; J gene: TRBJ1-6; D gene: NA; CDR3 length: 16; clone size: NA; CDR3 protein: CAIKAGKEPYNSPLHF; CDR3 DNA: TGTGCCATCAAAGCAGGGAAGGAACCCTATAATTCACCCCTCCACTTT
V gene: TRBV12-3/TRBV12-4; J gene: TRBJ1-1; D gene: NA; CDR3 length: 12; clone size: NA; CDR3 protein: CASSRDWTEAFF; CDR3 DNA: TGTGCCAGCAGCCGGGACTGGACTGAAGCTTTCTTT
V gene: TRBV30; J gene: TRBJ1-6; D gene: NA; CDR3 length: 14; clone size: NA; CDR3 protein: CAWSVTSSNSPLHF; CDR3 DNA: TGTGCCTGGAGTGTAACCAGTTCCAATTCACCCCTCCACTTT
V gene: TRBV7-8; J gene: TRBJ2-7; D gene: TRBD2; CDR3 length: 16; clone size: NA; CDR3 protein: CASSLVQQAGVGEQYF; CDR3 DNA: TGTGCCAGCAGCTTAGTCCAACAAGCGGGAGTGGGGGAGCAGTACTTC
V gene: TRBV10-3; J gene: TRBJ1-1; D gene: TRBD1; CDR3 length: 14; clone size: NA; CDR3 protein: CAIDRGPEDTEAFF; CDR3 DNA: TGTGCCATCGACAGGGGCCCTGAGGACACTGAAGCTTTCTTT
V gene: TRBV5-1; J gene: TRBJ1-3; D gene: NA; CDR3 length: 15; clone size: NA; CDR3 protein: CASSGRGGSGNTIYF; CDR3 DNA: TGCGCCAGCAGCGGAAGAGGGGGCTCTGGAAACACCATATATTTT
V gene: TRBV7-9; J gene: TRBJ2-7; D gene: TRBD2; CDR3 length: 16; clone size: NA; CDR3 protein: CASSPPVRGLESEQYF; CDR3 DNA: TGTGCCAGCAGCCCCCCTGTCCGGGGACTAGAGTCCGAGCAGTACTTC
V gene: TRBV12-5; J gene: TRBJ2-7; D gene: NA; CDR3 length: 12; clone size: NA; CDR3 protein: CASAHGGNEQYF; CDR3 DNA: TGTGCTAGTGCCCACGGAGGGAACGAGCAGTACTTC
V gene: TRBV3-1/TRBV3-2; J gene: TRBJ1-1; D gene: TRBD1; CDR3 length: 16; clone size: NA; CDR3 protein: CASSQAMGQGETEAFF; CDR3 DNA: TGTGCCAGCAGCCAAGCGATGGGACAGGGTGAGACTGAAGCTTTCTTT
V gene: TRBV6-2/TRBV6-3; J gene: TRBJ2-5; D gene: TRBD2; CDR3 length: 17; clone size: NA; CDR3 protein: CASSYPPLLAGGKTQYF; CDR3 DNA: TGTGCCAGCAGTTACCCCCCGCTACTAGCGGGGGGAAAGACCCAGTACTTC